The subject of this entry is one TCR beta chain. There is no known antigen for this receptor. Base qualities are not at hand, and no much larger clone is one base apart. Trimming at the junction amounts to 6 bases on V and 4 bases on J, and the germline ends lie 18 bases apart. CDR1 is given as KGHSH and CDR2 as LQKENI, both from the germline V gene. From the cysteine up to the phenylalanine, the CDR3 has a length of 15 residues. The read is trimmed to its CDR3 DNA, 45 bases read in frame from base 1. The data belong to a study of a mutant IDH1 vaccine in newly diagnosed glioma (dated by TCRdb to the early 2020s). With respect to the entire study: Eight vaccinations were administered to patients in weeks 1, 3, 5, 7, 11, 15, 19 and 23, corresponding to visits V03 through V10. Six visits were used for peripheral blood collection: V03 (baseline), V05, V07, V10, V12 and V13. Longitudinal TCRB deep sequencing was done for about two dozen treated patients, wherever samples were available for exploratory analyses. Before enrollment, patients had received standard therapy of radiotherapy alone, temozolomide alone, or radiochemotherapy with temozolomide; most received the combination. Of the approximately 30 treated patients, 62.5% were male and approximately 38% were female, and the mean age was approximately 41 years. Vaccination began 4-6 weeks after radiotherapy alone, or alongside temozolomide cycles in the chemotherapy-containing groups. The paper as a whole reports these results and caveats: The authors stated that sample limitations prevented analyses of patient blood samples from being reproduced. Changes in the top peripheral T cell clonotypes picked up by TCRB sequencing did not appear to be linked to pseudoprogression. PBMC samples for TCRB deep sequencing were selected based on availability. Immune responses induced by the vaccine were seen in over 90% of patients across multiple MHC alleles.

According to the study, the label for this sample's time point signals: week 11, during vaccination. Each vaccine dose, consisting of 300 ug of a 20-mer mutant IDH1 peptide in Montanide, was administered subcutaneously with topical imiquimod. All donors had newly diagnosed IDH1-mutant astrocytomas of WHO grade 3 or 4 that showed loss of nuclear ATRX. The samples were drawn from NOA16, a multicentre, single-arm, open-label phase I trial in Germany that tested a mutant IDH1 peptide vaccine in humans for the first time. The DNeasy Blood and Tissue Kit was used to extract genomic DNA from EDTA blood for TCRB sequencing. The library was made by the immunoSEQ multiplex PCR assay. Following the manufacturer's protocol, the hsTCRB Kit was used to amplify rearranged TCR beta chain sequences. An Illumina MiSeq was used to sequence the TCRB libraries. The study's own analysis went as follows. The kit vendor's proprietary platform handled demultiplexing, trimming and gene mapping. Imported from immuneACCESS, the table was reduced by TCRdb to in-frame sequences with V and J called. These copies leave out some clones; in studies compared against another copy, an unresolved V gene accounts for under half, and the cause of the remainder is not known. V and J calls and clone size follow that table, whereas D and trimming were derived from the DNA. The sample yields 35,000 to 45,000 clones; roughly 80% were counted once. The ten largest clonotypes hold roughly 16% of the sample.

This chain joins TRBV18 to TRBJ1-2; TRBD1 is a weak D gene call, 5 bases matching. Source: peripheral blood mononuclear cells (PBMCs), taken from a glioma patient whose treatment included an IDH1 peptide vaccine. The TCR sequence derives from a woman in her 30s with glioma. Some clones in this sample may be carry-over from other donors' samples. In nucleotides, the sequence is TGTGCCAGCTCCCCCTCGGGGGGAACGTCCTATGGCTACACCTTC. Its protein product is CASSPSGGTSYGYTF.